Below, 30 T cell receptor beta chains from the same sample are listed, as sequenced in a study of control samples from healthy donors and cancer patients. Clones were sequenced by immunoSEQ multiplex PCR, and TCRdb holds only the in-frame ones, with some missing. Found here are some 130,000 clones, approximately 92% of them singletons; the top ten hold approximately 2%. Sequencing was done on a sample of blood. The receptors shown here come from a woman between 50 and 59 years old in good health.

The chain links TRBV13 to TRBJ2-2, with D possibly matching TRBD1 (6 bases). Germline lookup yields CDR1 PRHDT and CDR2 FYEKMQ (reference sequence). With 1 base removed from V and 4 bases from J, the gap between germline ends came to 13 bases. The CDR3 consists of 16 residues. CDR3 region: CASSLERGSGTGELFF. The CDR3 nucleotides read TGTGCCAGCAGCTTAGAAAGGGGGTCGGGCACCGGGGAGCTGTTTTTT.

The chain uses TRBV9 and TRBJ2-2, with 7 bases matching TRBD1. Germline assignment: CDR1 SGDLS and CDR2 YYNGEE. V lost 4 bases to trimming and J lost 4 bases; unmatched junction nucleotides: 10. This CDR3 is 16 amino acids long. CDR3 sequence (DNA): TGTGCCAGCAGCCCCACGACAGGGCCGGGCACCGGGGAGCTGTTTTTT. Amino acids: CASSPTTGPGTGELFF.

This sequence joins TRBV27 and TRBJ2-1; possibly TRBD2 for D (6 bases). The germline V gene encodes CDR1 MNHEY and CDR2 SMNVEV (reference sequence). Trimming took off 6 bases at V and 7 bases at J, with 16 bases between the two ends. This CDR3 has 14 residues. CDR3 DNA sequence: TGTGCCAGCAGCTACCGCCGGGACTTTAATGAGCAGTTCTTC. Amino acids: CASSYRRDFNEQFF.

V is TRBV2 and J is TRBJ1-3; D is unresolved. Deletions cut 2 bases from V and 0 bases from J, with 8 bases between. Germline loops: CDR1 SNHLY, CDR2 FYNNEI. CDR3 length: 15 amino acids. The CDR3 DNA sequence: TGTGCCAGCAGTGAACTAGGGAGCTCTGGAAACACCATATATTTT. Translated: CASSELGSSGNTIYF.

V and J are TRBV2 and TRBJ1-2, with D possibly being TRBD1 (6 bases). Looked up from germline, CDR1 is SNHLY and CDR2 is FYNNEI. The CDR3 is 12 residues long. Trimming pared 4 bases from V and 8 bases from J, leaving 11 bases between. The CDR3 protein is CASSVGGQGYTF. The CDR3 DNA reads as TGTGCCAGCAGTGTCGGAGGACAGGGCTACACCTTC.

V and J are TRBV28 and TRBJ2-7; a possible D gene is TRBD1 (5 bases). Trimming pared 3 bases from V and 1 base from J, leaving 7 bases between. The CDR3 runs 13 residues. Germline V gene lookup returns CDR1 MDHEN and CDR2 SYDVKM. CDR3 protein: CASSLPGSYEQYF. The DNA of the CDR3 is TGTGCCAGCAGTTTGCCAGGGTCCTACGAGCAGTACTTC.

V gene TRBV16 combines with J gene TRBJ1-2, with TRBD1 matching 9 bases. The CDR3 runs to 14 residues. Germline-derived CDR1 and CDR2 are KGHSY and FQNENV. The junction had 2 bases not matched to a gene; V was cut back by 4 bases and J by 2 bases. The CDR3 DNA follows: TGTGCCAGCAGCCGAGGGACAGGGAACTATGGCTACACCTTC. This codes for CASSRGTGNYGYTF.

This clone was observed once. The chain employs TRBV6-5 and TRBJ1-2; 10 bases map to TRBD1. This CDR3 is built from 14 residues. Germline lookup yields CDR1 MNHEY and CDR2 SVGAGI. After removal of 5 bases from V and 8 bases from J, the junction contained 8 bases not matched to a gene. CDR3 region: CASSTRQGAGGYTF. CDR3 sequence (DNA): TGTGCCAGCAGTACACGACAGGGGGCGGGCGGCTACACCTTC.

DNA of the CDR3: TGTGCCACCTCTCAGGGGCGTCAGAATGAAAAACTGTTTTTT. Translating gives CATSQGRQNEKLFF. V and J are TRBV2 and TRBJ1-4; tentative D call: TRBD1 (6 bases). Trimming removed 10 bases at V and 5 bases at J, with 17 bases between. CDR1 and CDR2 (germline): SNHLY, FYNNEI. This CDR3 comprises 14 residues.

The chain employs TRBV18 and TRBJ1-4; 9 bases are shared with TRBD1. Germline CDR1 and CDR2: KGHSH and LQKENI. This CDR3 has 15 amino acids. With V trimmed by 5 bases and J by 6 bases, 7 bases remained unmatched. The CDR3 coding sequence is TGTGCCAGCTCAAGGACAGGGGAGATGTATGAAAAACTGTTTTTT. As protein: CASSRTGEMYEKLFF.

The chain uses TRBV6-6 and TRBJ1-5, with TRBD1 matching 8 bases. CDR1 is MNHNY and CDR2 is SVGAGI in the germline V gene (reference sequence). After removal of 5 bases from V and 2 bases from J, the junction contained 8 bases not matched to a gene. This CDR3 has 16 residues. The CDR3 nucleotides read TGTGCCAGCAGTAGATACCAGGGACAGGGCAATCAGCCCCAGCATTTT. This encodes CASSRYQGQGNQPQHF.

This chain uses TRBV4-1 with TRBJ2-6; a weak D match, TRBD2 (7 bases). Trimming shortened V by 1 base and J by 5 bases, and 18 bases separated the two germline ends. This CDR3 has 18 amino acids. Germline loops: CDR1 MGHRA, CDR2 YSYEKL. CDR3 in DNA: TGCGCCAGCAGCCAAGCCCCGGGGGGCGGGGAACGGGCCAACGTCCTGACTTTC. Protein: CASSQAPGGGERANVLTF.

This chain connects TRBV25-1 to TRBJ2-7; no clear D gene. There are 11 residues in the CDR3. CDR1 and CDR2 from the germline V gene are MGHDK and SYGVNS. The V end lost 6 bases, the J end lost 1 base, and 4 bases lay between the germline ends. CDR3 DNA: TGTGCCAGCAGGAAGTCCTACGAGCAGTACTTC. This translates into CASRKSYEQYF.

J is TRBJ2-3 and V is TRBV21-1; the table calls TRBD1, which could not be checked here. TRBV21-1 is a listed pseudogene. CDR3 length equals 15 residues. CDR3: CASSKARPNQGTQYF. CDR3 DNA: TGTGCCAGCAGCAAAGCGCGCCCCAATCAGGGTACGCAGTATTTT.

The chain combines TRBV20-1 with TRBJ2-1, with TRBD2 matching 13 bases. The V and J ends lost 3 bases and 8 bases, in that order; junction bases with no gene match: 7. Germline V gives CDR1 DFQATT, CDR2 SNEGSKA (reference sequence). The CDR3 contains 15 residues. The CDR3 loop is CSASNPLAGGDEQFF. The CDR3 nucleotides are TGCAGTGCTAGTAATCCACTAGCGGGAGGGGATGAGCAGTTCTTC.

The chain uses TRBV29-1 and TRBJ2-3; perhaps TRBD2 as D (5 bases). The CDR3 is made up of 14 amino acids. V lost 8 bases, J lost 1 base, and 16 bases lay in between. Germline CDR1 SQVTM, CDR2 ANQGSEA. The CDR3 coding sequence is TGCAGCTGTCGCCTCGCGGGCCGCACAGATACGCAGTATTTT. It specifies CSCRLAGRTDTQYF.

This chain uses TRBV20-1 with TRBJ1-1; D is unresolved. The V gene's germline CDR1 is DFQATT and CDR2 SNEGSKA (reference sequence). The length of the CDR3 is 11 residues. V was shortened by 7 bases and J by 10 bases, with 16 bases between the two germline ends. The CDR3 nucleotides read TGCAGTGTCCCGGCTGGTTCATCAGCTTTCTTT. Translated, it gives CSVPAGSSAFF.

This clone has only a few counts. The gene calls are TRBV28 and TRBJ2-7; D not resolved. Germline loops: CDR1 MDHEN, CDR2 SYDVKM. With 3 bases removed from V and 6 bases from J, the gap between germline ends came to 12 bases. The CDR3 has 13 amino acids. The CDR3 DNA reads TGTGCCAGCAGTTTCTGGGGTTATTGCGAGCAGTACTTC. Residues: CASSFWGYCEQYF.

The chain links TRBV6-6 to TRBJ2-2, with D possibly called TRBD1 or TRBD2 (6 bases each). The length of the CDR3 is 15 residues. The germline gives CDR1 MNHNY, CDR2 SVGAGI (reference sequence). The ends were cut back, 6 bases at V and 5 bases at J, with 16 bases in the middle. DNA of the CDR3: TGTGCCAGCAGGAGTCCGGGGGCGCTTACCGGGGAGCTGTTTTTT. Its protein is CASRSPGALTGELFF.

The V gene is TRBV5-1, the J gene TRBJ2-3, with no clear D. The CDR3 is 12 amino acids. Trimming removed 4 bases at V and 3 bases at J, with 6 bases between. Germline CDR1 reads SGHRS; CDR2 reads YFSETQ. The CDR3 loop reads CASSITTDTQYF. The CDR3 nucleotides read TGCGCCAGCAGCATCACTACAGATACGCAGTATTTT.

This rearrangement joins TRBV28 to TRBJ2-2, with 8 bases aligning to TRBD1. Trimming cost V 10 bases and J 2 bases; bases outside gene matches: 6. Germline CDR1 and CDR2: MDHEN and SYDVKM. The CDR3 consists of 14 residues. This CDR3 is CATTGVRNTGELFF. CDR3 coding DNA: TGTGCCACGACAGGGGTCCGAAACACCGGGGAGCTGTTTTTT.

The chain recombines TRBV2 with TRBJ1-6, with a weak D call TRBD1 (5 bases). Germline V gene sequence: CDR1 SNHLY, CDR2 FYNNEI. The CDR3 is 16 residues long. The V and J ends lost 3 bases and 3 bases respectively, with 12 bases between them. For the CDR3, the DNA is TGTGCCAGCAGTGAGGGGCGGACCCGCTATAATTCACCCCTCCACTTT. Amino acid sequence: CASSEGRTRYNSPLHF.

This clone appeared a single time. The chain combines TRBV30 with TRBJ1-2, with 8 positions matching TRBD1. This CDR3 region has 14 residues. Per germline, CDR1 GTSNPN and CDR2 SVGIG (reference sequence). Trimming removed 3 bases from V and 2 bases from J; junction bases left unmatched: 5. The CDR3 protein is CAWRGRGPNYGYTF. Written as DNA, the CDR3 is TGTGCCTGGAGGGGCAGGGGGCCCAACTATGGCTACACCTTC.

The CDR3 region has the DNA TGTGCCAGCAGTGAACAGGGGGCGTACTCACCCCTCCACTTT. This codes for CASSEQGAYSPLHF. The chain employs TRBV25-1 and TRBJ1-6; 8 nucleotides line up with TRBD1. Germline lookup yields CDR1 MGHDK and CDR2 SYGVNS. The CDR3 runs to 14 residues. Trimming removed 2 bases from V and 10 bases from J; junction bases left unmatched: 4.

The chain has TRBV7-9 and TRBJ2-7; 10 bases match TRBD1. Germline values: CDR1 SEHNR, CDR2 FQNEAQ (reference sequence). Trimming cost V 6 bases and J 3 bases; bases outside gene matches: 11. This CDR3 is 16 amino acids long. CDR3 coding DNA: TGTGCCAGCAGTCCTACCACCGGGACAGGGGTCTACGAGCAGTACTTC. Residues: CASSPTTGTGVYEQYF.

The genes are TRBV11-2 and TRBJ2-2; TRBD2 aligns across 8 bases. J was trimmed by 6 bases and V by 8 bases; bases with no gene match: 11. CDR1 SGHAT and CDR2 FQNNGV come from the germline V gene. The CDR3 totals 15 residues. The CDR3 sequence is CASHKGTSRPGELFF. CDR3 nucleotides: TGTGCCAGCCATAAAGGGACTAGTCGTCCCGGGGAGCTGTTTTTT. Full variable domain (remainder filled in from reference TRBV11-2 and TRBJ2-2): EAGVAQSPRYKIIEKRQSVAFWCNPISGHATLYWYQQILGQGPKLLIQFQNNGVVDDSQLPKDRFSAERLKGVDSTLKIQPAKLEDSAVYLCASHKGTSRPGELFFGEGSRLTVL.

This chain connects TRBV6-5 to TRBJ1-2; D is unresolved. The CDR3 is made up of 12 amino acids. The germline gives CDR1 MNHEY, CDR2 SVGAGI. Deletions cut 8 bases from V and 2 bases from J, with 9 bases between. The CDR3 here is CASVGVNYGYTF. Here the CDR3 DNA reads TGTGCCAGCGTCGGGGTAAACTATGGCTACACCTTC.

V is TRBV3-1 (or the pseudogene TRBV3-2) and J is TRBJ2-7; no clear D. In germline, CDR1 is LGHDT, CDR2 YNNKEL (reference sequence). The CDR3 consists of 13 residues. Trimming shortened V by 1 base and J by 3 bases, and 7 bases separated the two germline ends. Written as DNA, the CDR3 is TGTGCCAGCAGCCAAGTTGACGGCTACGAGCAGTACTTC. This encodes CASSQVDGYEQYF.

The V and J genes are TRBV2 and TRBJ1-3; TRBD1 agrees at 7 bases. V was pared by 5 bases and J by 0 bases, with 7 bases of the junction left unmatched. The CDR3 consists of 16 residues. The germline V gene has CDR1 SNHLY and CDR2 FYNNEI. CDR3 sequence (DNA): TGTGCCAGCAGTACCATCAGGGGGGGCTCTGGAAACACCATATATTTT. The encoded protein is CASSTIRGGSGNTIYF.

Here the CDR3 DNA reads TGCGCCAGCAGACTGGGACAGAACGCGAGCTCCTATAATTCACCCCTCCACTTT. Protein: CASRLGQNASSYNSPLHF. V is TRBV5-1 and J is TRBJ1-6, with 7 bases matching TRBD1. CDR3 size: 18 residues. Germline CDR1 and CDR2: SGHRS and YFSETQ. Germline trimming cut 5 bases from V and 0 bases from J; bases unmatched to any gene: 11.